This T cell receptor (beta chain) came from a study of T cells in localized non-small cell lung cancer. Study-wide results and caveats: Adjacent lung exhibited a median of about 56 among the 100 most abundant tumor clones.

Some clones are missing from TCRdb's copy, which holds only in-frame ones; the method was immunoSEQ multiplex PCR. The table lists under 40,000 clones, over 70% of them singletons. This clone was seen only once. Its target is not known. V dropped 6 bases and J dropped 5 bases, with 10 bases sitting between them. Germline CDR1 is DFQATT and CDR2 is SNEGSKA (reference sequence). CDR3 size: 11 residues. The genes are TRBV20-1 and TRBJ2-5; D is possibly TRBD2 (6 bases). The receptor comes from a male donor at least 60 years old with stage III squamous cell lung carcinoma. The sample in question was peripheral blood, obtained before any cancer treatment. The CDR3 DNA reads as TGCAGTGCCAGCGCGGGGGAGACCCAGTACTTC. It specifies CSASAGETQYF.